This note documents a single T cell receptor (beta chain) sequence. What it binds is not known. CDR3 size: 16 residues. V was pared by 4 bases and J by 6 bases, with 9 bases of the junction left unmatched. Germline CDR1 and CDR2: LNHDA and SQIVND (reference sequence). Every isolated RNA sample was fully reverse transcribed, so sequencing captured expressed TCRB transcripts. Produced via immunoSEQ multiplex PCR; TCRdb's table is partial and in-frame only. The sample holds 160,000 or so clones, 63% seen once. The data belong to a study of beta chain features in type 1 diabetes. Broader study findings: Still unanswered here is whether HLA type influences TCRB rearrangement. Type 1 diabetes patients had moderately but significantly shorter TCRB CDR3s in all four CD4+ subsets. Highly expressing activated T cells could be over-counted with a cDNA template.

This TCR was sampled from a man aged 25 to 40 with type 1 diabetes. The V call is TRBV19, the J call TRBJ1-6, with TRBD1 matching over 7 bases. Material: naive CD4+ T cells from blood. In nucleotides, the CDR3 is TGTGCCAGTAGTACCCCGTCAGGGGGTTTTAATTCACCCCTCCACTTT. Translation: CASSTPSGGFNSPLHF.